Described below is a single T cell receptor beta chain sequence and its context. What it recognizes is unknown. Germline V gene sequence: CDR1 SGHTA, CDR2 FQGNSA. The CDR3 contains 14 residues. V lost 10 bases, J lost 2 bases, and 17 bases lay in between. This record belongs to a study of Ad26.COV2.S vaccination and SARS-CoV-2 variants. Broader study findings: Reportedly, after vaccination the spike-specific CD8+ and CD4+ T cell responses displayed substantial breadth.

The protocol was immunoSEQ multiplex PCR, while the TCRdb copy is restricted to in-frame clones and leaves out a portion. The sample includes about 370,000 clones, 88% seen only once; the top ten take 3.5%. Indicated treatment: some 20 received Ad26.COV2.S at low or high dose, single or two shots; roughly five received placebo; per-sample allocation not given. After the first vaccine or placebo injection, samples were drawn on day 63. It was an adult aged 18-55 years in Boston who was the donor. This TCR was recovered from a person between 18 and 65 years old who received the Ad26.COV2.S COVID-19 vaccine or a placebo. The source material was peripheral blood, sampled in a trial of Ad26.COV2.S vaccine versus placebo. The V call is TRBV7-2, the J call TRBJ1-2; a weak D match, TRBD1 (6 bases). Here the CDR3 DNA reads TGTGCCACTGCGCCGCTGACAGGCAACTATGGCTACACCTTC. Amino acids: CATAPLTGNYGYTF.